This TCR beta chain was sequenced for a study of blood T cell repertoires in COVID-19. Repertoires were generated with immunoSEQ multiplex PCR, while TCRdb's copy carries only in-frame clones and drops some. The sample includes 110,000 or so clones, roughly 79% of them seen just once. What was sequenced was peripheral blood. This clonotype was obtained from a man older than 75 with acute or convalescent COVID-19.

The DNA of the CDR3 is TGTGCCAGTTGGACTAGCGGGCGTTTCTACGAGCAGTACTTC. As protein: CASWTSGRFYEQYF. The V call is TRBV28, the J call TRBJ2-7; 11 bases match TRBD2. Looked up from germline, CDR1 is MDHEN and CDR2 is SYDVKM. The CDR3 runs 14 residues. The J segment lost 3 bases and the V segment lost 9 bases, leaving 7 bases of the junction unmatched.